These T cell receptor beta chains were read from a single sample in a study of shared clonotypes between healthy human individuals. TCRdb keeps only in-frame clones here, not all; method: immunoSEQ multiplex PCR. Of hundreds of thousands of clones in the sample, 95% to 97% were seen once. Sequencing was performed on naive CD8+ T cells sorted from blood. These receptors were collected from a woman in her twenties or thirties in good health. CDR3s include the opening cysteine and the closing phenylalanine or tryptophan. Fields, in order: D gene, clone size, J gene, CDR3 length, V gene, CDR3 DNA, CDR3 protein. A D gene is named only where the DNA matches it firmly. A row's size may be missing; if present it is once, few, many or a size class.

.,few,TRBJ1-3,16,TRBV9,TGTGCCAGCAGCGTAGACCCACACCATCCTGGAAACACCATATATTTT,CASSVDPHHPGNTIYF
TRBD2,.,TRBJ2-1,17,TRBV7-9,TGTGCCAGCAGTTCTTCTGGGCAGGGCGGGGGCTACAATGAGCAGTTCTTC,CASSSSGQGGGYNEQFF
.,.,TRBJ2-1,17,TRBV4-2,TGTGCCAGCAGCCAGGGGGGTCTACTAAGCTCCTACAATGAGCAGTTCTTC,CASSQGGLLSSYNEQFF
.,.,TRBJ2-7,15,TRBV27,TGTGCCAGCAGTTTAGGGGGGGCAGGGGCCTACGAGCAGTACTTC,CASSLGGAGAYEQYF
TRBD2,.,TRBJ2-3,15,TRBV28,TGTGCCAGCACCCCGGGGGGGCAGCCCACAGATACGCAGTATTTT,CASTPGGQPTDTQYF
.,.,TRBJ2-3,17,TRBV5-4,TGTGCCAGCAGCCTGGGGGCGGGTGCGGGGGGCACAGATACGCAGTATTTT,CASSLGAGAGGTDTQYF
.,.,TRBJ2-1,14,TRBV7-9,TGTGCCAGCAGCTTAGCTGGCACCGTCAATGAGCAGTTCTTC,CASSLAGTVNEQFF
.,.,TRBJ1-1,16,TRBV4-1,TGCGCCAGCAGCCAAAGGGCTTCGGGGGGCTGGACTGAAGCTTTCTTT,CASSQRASGGWTEAFF
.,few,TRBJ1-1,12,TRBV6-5,TGTGCCAGCAGTTACTCGAGGGGAGCGGCTTTCTTT,CASSYSRGAAFF
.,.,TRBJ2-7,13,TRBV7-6,TGTGCCAGCAGCCCAGGGGCTATCGGCGAGCAGTACTTC,CASSPGAIGEQYF
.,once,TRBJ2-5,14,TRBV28,TGTGCCAGCAGCTCTCGGGACACCCAAGAGACCCAGTACTTC,CASSSRDTQETQYF
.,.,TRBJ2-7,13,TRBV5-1,TGCGCCAGCAGCTTCGACCTATCCTACGAGCAGTACTTC,CASSFDLSYEQYF
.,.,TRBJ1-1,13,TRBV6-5,TGTGCCAGCAGTTACACAGGGCTAGCTGAAGCTTTCTTT,CASSYTGLAEAFF
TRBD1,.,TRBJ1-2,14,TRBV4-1,TGCGCCAGCAGCCAGACAGGGGGCCGGGATGGCTACACCTTC,CASSQTGGRDGYTF